This section outlines one T cell receptor (beta chain) sequence together with its context. With 4 bases removed from V and 6 bases from J, the gap between germline ends came to 9 bases. The CDR3 extends over 13 amino acids. The germline CDR1 and CDR2 sequences are LGHDT and YNNKEL (reference sequence). This specimen belongs to a study of CD8 T cells in Susac syndrome. Reverse transcription of about 0.45 to 1 ug RNA was carried out with random hexamers. One entry per CDR3 protein, called by TCRdb with MiXCR from the immunoSEQ multiplex PCR reads. This table holds 210,000 or so distinct CDR3 sequences, 92% found once.

Source material: CD8+ T cells from PBMCs. This sequence was found in a human donor with multiple sclerosis. J is TRBJ2-2 and V is TRBV3-1; D unclear. CDR3 protein: CASSREMPGELFF. CDR3 sequence (DNA): TGTGCCAGCAGCCGAGAGATGCCCGGGGAGCTGTTTTTT.